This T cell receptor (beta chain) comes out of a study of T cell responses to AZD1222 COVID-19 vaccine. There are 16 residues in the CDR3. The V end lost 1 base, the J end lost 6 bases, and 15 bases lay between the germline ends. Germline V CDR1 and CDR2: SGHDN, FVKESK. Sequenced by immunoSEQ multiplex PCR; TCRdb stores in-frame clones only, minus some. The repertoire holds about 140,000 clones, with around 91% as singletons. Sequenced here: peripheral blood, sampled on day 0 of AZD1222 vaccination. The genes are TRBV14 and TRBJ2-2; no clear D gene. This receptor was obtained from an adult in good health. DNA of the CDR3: TGTGCCAGCAGCCAAGCAGCAGGTCCATCCGCCGGGGAGCTGTTTTTT. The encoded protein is CASSQAAGPSAGELFF.